This TCR beta chain stems from a study of spatial heterogeneity in lung cancer. About the research overall: TCR and UMI combinations that were unique each appeared, on average, more than ten times in raw reads.

General observations from the study: At resection, ubiquitous expanded tumor TCRs appeared in blood more than at follow-up.

Regarding time point: sample taken at primary tumor resection. Tumor, nontumor lung or frozen PBMC supplied whole RNA that was sequenced unsorted. In TCRdb, the 5' RACE reads were re-called with MiXCR into one record per CDR3 protein. The data show around 48,000 distinct CDR3 sequences, with 5.3% seen just once and around 10% held by the top ten. Germline CDR1 DFQATT, CDR2 SNEGSKA (reference sequence). CDR3 length equals 15 residues. V gave up 5 bases and J gave up 11 bases, with 22 bases separating them. This clonotype was found many times. Its specificity is not known. The sequence was collected from a male donor with early-stage non-small cell lung cancer. The chain is built from TRBV20-1 and TRBJ1-6; tentatively, D is TRBD1 (5 bases). The sample here was PBMCs, taken at surgery. The CDR3 region has the DNA TGCAGTGCTGTGAGTCCGGGACCGTTGTGGGCACCCCTCCACTTT. Protein sequence: CSAVSPGPLWAPLHF.